Presented here are 14 T cell receptor beta chains from one specimen sequenced in a study of T cell repertoires in ileal Crohn's disease. TCRdb's copy holds only in-frame clones and misses some; the assay was immunoSEQ multiplex PCR. The table lists some 5,500 clones, about four fifths of them singletons. What was sequenced was ileal tissue. The receptors come from an adult with Crohn's disease.

The CDR3 nucleotides are TGTGCCTCTTGGACAGGGGGTAGCTCTGGGGCCAACGTCCTGACTTTC. This sequence encodes CASWTGGSSGANVLTF. This chain joins TRBV6-6 and TRBJ2-6, with 10 bases aligning to TRBD1. The length of the CDR3 is 16 residues. Germline CDR1 is MNHNY and CDR2 is SVGAGI (reference sequence). V lost 11 bases, J lost 0 bases, and 7 bases stayed unmatched.

The V gene is TRBV7-9, the J gene TRBJ2-7; D remains ambiguous. Germline CDR1 is SEHNR and CDR2 is FQNEAQ (reference sequence). V was shortened by 1 base and J by 1 base, with 8 bases between the two germline ends. This CDR3 is built from 14 residues. The CDR3 DNA reads TGTGCCAGCAGCTTAGTTTCAGGATCCTACGAGCAGTACTTC. Translation: CASSLVSGSYEQYF.

The chain links TRBV28 to TRBJ2-5; D may be TRBD2 (6 bases). The CDR3 has 14 amino acids. The V and J ends lost 5 bases and 4 bases respectively, with 14 bases between them. Germline assignment: CDR1 MDHEN and CDR2 SYDVKM. CDR3 residues: CASSREANRETQYF. For the CDR3, the DNA is TGTGCCAGCAGTAGGGAGGCGAACAGAGAGACCCAGTACTTC.

V usage is TRBV28 and J usage is TRBJ1-1; D uncertain. With 8 bases removed from V and 1 base from J, the gap between germline ends came to 14 bases. This CDR3 spans 14 amino acids. Germline CDR1 is MDHEN and CDR2 is SYDVKM. CDR3 region: CASWKITGNTEAFF. Written as DNA, the CDR3 is TGTGCCAGCTGGAAAATTACGGGGAACACTGAAGCTTTCTTT.

This chain joins TRBV7-2 and TRBJ2-5; 7 positions agree with TRBD2. Germline loops: CDR1 SGHTA, CDR2 FQGNSA. This CDR3 contains 13 residues. After removal of 5 bases from V and 2 bases from J, the junction contained 2 bases not matched to a gene. The chain's CDR3 is CASSRDYQETQYF. CDR3 sequence (DNA): TGTGCCAGCAGCCGGGACTATCAAGAGACCCAGTACTTC.

This clone has only a few counts. The chain's CDR3 is CASSNNDRGNSGNTIYF. The CDR3 DNA reads as TGTGCCAGCAGCAATAACGACAGGGGGAACTCTGGAAACACCATATATTTT. This rearrangement joins TRBV21-1 to TRBJ1-3; no check of the table's D call, TRBD1, against the DNA was made. TRBV21-1 is listed as a pseudogene. This CDR3 comprises 17 residues.

Here the CDR3 reads CASSDRERGYTF. The CDR3 DNA sequence: TGTGCCAGCAGCGACAGGGAGCGCGGCTACACCTTC. This chain uses TRBV25-1 with TRBJ1-2; 7 positions match TRBD1. CDR1 is MGHDK, CDR2 SYGVNS, per germline. CDR3 length equals 12 residues. V lost 6 bases, J lost 8 bases, and 6 bases stayed unmatched.

The CDR3: CAVTPGGAGANVLTF. The CDR3 DNA is TGTGCCGTGACCCCCGGGGGGGCTGGGGCCAACGTCCTGACTTTC. V is TRBV19 and J is TRBJ2-6, with TRBD2 identical over 8 bases. The germline gives CDR1 LNHDA, CDR2 SQIVND (reference sequence). The V gene end was trimmed by 11 bases and the J gene end by 2 bases; junction bases not matched to a gene: 8. This CDR3 spans 15 amino acids.

This clone was observed a few times. V gene TRBV4-3 combines with J gene TRBJ1-2; D gene ambiguous. The CDR3 length is 12 residues. Germline V gives CDR1 LGHNA, CDR2 YSLEER. Trimming took off 5 bases at V and 8 bases at J, with 12 bases between the two ends. CDR3 loop: CASSDRGTGYTF. The CDR3 DNA is TGCGCCAGCAGCGACCGGGGAACCGGCTACACCTTC.

The CDR3 is CASSLPLGQGAREQYF. The CDR3 nucleotides read TGTGCCAGCAGCTTACCATTGGGACAGGGGGCCAGGGAGCAGTACTTC. The rearrangement joins TRBV5-4 to TRBJ2-5; TRBD1 agrees at 12 bases. Trimming removed 2 bases from V and 11 bases from J; junction bases left unmatched: 13. This CDR3 has 16 residues. The germline V gene encodes CDR1 SGHNT and CDR2 YYREEE (reference sequence).

This clone appeared a few times. The chain has TRBV7-6 and TRBJ2-6, with 7 bases identical to TRBD2. This CDR3 is 16 amino acids long. The junction had 0 bases not matched to a gene; V was cut back by 0 bases and J by 1 base. Germline V lookup: CDR1 SGHVS, CDR2 FNYEAQ. This CDR3 reads CASSLAGGSGANVLTF. As DNA, the CDR3 is TGTGCCAGCAGCTTAGCCGGGGGGTCTGGGGCCAACGTCCTGACTTTC.

This chain uses TRBV6-5 with TRBJ1-4; 8 bases match TRBD1. CDR1 MNHEY and CDR2 SVGAGI come from the germline V gene. The CDR3 is 15 residues long. V dropped 5 bases and J dropped 5; count of bases not matched to a gene: 7. The CDR3 sequence: CASSQRTGKNEKLFF. The DNA of the CDR3 is TGTGCCAGCAGTCAACGGACAGGGAAGAATGAAAAACTGTTTTTT.

This clone was picked up one time. The genes are TRBV28 and TRBJ1-1; perhaps TRBD1 as D (6 bases). Germline-derived CDR1 and CDR2 are MDHEN and SYDVKM. The CDR3 consists of 13 residues. Trimming removed 1 base from V and 6 bases from J, with 9 bases in between. Here the CDR3 reads CASSLSGGAEAFF. The CDR3 nucleotides are TGTGCCAGCAGTTTATCGGGGGGCGCTGAAGCTTTCTTT.

The chain employs TRBV16 and TRBJ1-2, with D maybe TRBD1 (5 bases). Germline loops: CDR1 KGHSY, CDR2 FQNENV. The V gene lost 0 bases and the J gene lost 7 bases, with 9 bases spanning the gap. The CDR3 sequence is 13 residues long. This CDR3 is CASSQSRGFGYTF. Here the CDR3 DNA reads TGTGCCAGCAGCCAATCACGGGGGTTTGGCTACACCTTC.